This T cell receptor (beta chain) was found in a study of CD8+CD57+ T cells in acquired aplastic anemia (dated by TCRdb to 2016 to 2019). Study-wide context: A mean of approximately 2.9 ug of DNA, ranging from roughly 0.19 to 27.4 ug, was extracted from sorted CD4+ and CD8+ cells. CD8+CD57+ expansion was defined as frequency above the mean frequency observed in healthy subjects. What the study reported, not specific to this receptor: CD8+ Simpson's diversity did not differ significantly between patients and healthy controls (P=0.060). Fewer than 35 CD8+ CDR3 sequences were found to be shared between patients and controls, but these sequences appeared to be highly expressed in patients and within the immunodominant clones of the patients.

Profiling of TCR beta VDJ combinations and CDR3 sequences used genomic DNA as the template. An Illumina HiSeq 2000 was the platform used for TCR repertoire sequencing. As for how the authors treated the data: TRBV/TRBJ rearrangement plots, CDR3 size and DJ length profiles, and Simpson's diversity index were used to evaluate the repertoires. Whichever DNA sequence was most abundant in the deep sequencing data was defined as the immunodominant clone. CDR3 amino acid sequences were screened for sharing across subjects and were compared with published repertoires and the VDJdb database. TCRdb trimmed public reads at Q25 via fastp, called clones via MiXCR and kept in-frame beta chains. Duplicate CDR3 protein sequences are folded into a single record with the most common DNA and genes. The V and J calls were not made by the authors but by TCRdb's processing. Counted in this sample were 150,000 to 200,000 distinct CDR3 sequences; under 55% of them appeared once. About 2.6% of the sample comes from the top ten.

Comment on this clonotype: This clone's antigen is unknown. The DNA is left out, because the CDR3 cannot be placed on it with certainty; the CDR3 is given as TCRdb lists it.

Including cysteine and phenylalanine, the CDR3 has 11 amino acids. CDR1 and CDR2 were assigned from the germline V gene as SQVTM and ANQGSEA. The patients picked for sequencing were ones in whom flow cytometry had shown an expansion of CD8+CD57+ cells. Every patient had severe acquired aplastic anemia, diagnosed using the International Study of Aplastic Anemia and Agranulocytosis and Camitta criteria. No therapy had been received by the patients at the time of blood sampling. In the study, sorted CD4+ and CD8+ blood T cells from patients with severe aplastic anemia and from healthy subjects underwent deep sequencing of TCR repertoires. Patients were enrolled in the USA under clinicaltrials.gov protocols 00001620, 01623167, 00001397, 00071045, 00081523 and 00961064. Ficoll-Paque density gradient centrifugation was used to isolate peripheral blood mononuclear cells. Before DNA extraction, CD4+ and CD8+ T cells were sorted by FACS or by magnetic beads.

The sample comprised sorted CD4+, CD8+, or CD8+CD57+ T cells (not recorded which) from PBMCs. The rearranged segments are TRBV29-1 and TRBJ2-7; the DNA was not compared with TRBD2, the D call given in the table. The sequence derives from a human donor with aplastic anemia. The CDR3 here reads CSVGEGSFTYF.